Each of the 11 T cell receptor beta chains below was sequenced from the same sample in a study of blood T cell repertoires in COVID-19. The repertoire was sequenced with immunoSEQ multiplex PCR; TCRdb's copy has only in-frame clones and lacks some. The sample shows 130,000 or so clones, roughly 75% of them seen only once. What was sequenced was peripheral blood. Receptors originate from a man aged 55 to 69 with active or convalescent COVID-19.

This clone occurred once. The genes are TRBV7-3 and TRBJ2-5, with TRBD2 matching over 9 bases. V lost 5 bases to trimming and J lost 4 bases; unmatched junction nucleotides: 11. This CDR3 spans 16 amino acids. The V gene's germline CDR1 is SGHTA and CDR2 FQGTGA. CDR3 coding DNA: TGTGCCAGCAGCCCCCCCGGGGCGGGAGGGCCAGAGACCCAGTACTTC. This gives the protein CASSPPGAGGPETQYF.

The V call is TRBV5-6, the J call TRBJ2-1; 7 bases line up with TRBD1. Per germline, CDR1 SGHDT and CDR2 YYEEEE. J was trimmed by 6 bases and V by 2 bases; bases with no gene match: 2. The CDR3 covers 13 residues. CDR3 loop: CASSFGTANEQFF. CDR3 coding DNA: TGTGCCAGCAGCTTCGGGACAGCCAATGAGCAGTTCTTC.

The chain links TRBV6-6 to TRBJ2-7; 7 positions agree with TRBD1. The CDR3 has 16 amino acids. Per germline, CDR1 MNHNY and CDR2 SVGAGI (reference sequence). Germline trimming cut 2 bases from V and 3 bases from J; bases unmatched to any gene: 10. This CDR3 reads CASSYPDRAYHYEQYF. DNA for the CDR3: TGTGCCAGCAGTTACCCCGACAGGGCATATCACTACGAGCAGTACTTC.

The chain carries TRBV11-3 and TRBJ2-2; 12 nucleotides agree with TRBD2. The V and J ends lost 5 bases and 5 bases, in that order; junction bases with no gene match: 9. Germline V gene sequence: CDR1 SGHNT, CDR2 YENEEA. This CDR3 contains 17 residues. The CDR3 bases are TGTGCCAGCAGCCCTCACCGACTAGCGGGAGAGACCGGGGAGCTGTTTTTT. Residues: CASSPHRLAGETGELFF.

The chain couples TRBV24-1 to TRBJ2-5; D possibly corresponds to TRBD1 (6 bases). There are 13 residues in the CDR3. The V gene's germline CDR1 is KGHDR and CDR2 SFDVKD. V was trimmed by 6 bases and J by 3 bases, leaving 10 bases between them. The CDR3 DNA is TGTGCCACCAGTAAGCAGGGGAAAGAGACCCAGTACTTC. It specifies CATSKQGKETQYF.

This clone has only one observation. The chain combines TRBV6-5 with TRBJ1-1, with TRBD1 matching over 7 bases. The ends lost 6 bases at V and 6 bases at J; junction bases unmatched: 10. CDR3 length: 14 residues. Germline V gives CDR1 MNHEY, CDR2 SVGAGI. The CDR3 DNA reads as TGTGCCAGCAGGCTTGACAGGGTGGTTTCTGAAGCTTTCTTT. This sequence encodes CASRLDRVVSEAFF.

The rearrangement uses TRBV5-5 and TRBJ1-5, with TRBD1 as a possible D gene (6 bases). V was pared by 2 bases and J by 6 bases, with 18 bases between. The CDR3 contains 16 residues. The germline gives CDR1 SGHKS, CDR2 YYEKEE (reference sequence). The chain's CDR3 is CASSLEQQGAGQPQHF. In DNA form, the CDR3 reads TGTGCCAGCAGCTTAGAACAACAGGGAGCAGGTCAGCCCCAGCATTTT.

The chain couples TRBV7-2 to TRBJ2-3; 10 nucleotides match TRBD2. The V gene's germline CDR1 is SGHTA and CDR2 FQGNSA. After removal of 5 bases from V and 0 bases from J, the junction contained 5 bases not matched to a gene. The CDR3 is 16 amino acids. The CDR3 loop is CASSPRGLASTDTQYF. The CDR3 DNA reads TGTGCCAGCAGCCCCCGGGGACTAGCGAGCACAGATACGCAGTATTTT.

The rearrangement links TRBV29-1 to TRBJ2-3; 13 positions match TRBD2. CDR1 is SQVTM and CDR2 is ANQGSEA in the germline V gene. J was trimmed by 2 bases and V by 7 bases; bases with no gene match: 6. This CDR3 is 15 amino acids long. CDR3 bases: TGCAGCGCCCGGACTAGCGGGAGCCCCACAGATACGCAGTATTTT. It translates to CSARTSGSPTDTQYF.

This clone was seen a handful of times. Here the CDR3 reads CASSGTGSGYTF. As DNA, the CDR3 is TGTGCCAGCAGCGGGACAGGGAGTGGCTACACCTTC. V and J are TRBV9 and TRBJ1-2; TRBD1 matches 8 bases. The ends lost 3 bases at V and 7 bases at J; junction bases unmatched: 2. The CDR3 spans 12 residues. Per germline, CDR1 SGDLS and CDR2 YYNGEE. The variable domain in full, completed from reference TRBV9 and TRBJ1-2, reads DSGVTQTPKHLITATGQRVTLRCSPRSGDLSVYWYQQSLDQGLQFLIQYYNGEERAKGNILERFSAQQFPDLHSELNLSSLELGDSALYFCASSGTGSGYTFGSGTRLTVV.

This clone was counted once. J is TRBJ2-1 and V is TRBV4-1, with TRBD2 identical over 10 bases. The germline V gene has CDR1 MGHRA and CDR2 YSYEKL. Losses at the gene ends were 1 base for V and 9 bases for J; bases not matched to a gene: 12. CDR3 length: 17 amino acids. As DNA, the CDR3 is TGCGCCAGCAGCCAAGGACACCTGAGAGCGGGAGGGGCTGAGCAGTTCTTC. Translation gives CASSQGHLRAGGAEQFF.